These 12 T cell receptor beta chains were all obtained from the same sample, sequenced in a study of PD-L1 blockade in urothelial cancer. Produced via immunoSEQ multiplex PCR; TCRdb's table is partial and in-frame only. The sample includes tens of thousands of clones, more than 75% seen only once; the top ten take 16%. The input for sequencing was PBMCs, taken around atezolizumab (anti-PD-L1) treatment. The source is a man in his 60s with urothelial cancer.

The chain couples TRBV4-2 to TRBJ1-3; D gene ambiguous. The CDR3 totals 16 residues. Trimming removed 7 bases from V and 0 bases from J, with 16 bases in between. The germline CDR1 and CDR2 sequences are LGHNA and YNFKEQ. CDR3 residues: CASTVNPGDSGNTIYF. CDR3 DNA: TGTGCCAGCACCGTAAACCCCGGAGACTCTGGAAACACCATATATTTT.

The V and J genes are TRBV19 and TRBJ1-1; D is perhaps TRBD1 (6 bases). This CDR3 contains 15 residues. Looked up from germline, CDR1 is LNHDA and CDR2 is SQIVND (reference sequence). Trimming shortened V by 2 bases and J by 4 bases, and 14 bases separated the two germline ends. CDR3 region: CASSISGAGVTEAFF. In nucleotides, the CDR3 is TGTGCCAGTAGTATATCAGGGGCCGGAGTCACTGAAGCTTTCTTT. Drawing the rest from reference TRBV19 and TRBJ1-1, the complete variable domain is DGGITQSPKYLFRKEGQNVTLSCEQNLNHDAMYWYRQDPGQGLRLIYYSQIVNDFQKGDIAEGYSVSREKKESFPLTVTSAQKNPTAFYLCASSISGAGVTEAFFGQGTRLTVV.

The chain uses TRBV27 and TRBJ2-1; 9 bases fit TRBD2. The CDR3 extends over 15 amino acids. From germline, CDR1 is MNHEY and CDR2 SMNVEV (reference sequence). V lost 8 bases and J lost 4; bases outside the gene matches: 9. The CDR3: CASGPLAGSYNEQFF. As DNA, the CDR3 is TGTGCCAGCGGCCCTCTAGCGGGGTCTTACAATGAGCAGTTCTTC.

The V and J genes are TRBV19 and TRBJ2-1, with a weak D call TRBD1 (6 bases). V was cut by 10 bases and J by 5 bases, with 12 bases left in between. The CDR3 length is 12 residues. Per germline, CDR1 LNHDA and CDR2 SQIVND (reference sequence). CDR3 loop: CAIEEGDNEQFF. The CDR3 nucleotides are TGTGCCATAGAAGAGGGGGACAATGAGCAGTTCTTC. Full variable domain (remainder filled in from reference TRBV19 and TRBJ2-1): DGGITQSPKYLFRKEGQNVTLSCEQNLNHDAMYWYRQDPGQGLRLIYYSQIVNDFQKGDIAEGYSVSREKKESFPLTVTSAQKNPTAFYLCAIEEGDNEQFFGPGTRLTVL.

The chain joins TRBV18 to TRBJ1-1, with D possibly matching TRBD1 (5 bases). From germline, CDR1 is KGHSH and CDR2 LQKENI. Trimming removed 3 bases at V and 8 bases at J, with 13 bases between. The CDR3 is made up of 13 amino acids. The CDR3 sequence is CASSPATAEEAFF. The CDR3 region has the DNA TGTGCCAGCTCACCCGCGACAGCAGAAGAAGCTTTCTTT.

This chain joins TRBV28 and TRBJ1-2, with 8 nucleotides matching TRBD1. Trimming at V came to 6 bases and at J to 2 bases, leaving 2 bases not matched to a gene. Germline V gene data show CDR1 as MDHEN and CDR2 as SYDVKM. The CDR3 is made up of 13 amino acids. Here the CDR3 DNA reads TGTGCCAGCAGACGGGACAGGAACTATGGCTACACCTTC. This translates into CASRRDRNYGYTF.

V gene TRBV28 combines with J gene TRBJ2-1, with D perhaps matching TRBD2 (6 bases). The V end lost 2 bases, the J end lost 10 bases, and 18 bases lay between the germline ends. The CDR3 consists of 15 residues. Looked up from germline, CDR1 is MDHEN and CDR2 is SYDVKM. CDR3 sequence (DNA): TGTGCCAGCAGTTTAACGGGAGCGACTCTCAGAGAGCAGTTCTTC. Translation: CASSLTGATLREQFF. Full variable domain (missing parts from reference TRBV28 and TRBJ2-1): DVKVTQSSRYLVKRTGEKVFLECVQDMDHENMFWYRQDPGLGLRLIYFSYDVKMKEKGDIPEGYSVSREKKERFSLILESASTNQTSMYLCASSLTGATLREQFFGPGTRLTVL.

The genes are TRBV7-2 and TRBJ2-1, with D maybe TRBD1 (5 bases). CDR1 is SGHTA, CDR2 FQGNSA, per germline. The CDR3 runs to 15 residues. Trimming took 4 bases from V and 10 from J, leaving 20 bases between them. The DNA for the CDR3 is TGTGCCAGCAGCTCGCCTAGTAGGGGTCTCAACGAGCAGTTCTTC. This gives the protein CASSSPSRGLNEQFF. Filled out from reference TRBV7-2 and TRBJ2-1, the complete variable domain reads GAGVSQSPSNKVTEKGKDVELRCDPISGHTALYWYRQSLGQGLEFLIYFQGNSAPDKSGLPSDRFSAERTGGSVSTLTIQRTQQEDSAVYLCASSSPSRGLNEQFFGPGTRLTVL.

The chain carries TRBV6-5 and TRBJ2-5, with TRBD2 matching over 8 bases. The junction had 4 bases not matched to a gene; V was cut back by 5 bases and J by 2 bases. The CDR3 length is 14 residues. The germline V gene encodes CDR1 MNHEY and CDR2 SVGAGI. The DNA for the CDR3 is TGTGCCAGCAGTAATCGGGGGGGGCAAGAGACCCAGTACTTC. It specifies CASSNRGGQETQYF.

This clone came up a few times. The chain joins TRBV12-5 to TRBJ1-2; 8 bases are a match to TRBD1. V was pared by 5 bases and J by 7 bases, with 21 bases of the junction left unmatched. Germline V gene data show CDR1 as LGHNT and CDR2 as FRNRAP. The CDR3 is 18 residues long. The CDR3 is CASGPDYSNGQGSAGYTF. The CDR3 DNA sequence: TGTGCTAGTGGTCCGGATTACTCGAACGGACAGGGCTCCGCTGGCTACACCTTC.

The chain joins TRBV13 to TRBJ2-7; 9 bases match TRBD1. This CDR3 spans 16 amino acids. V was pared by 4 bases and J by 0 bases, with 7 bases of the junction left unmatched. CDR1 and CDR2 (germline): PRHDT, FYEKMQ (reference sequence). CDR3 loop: CASSSQTGGNSYEQYF. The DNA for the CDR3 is TGTGCCAGCAGCTCGCAGACAGGGGGGAACTCCTACGAGCAGTACTTC. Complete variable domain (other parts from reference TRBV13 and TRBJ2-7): AAGVIQSPRHLIKEKRETATLKCYPIPRHDTVYWYQQGPGQDPQFLISFYEKMQSDKGSIPDRFSAQQFSDYHSELNMSSLELGDSALYFCASSSQTGGNSYEQYFGPGTRLTVT.

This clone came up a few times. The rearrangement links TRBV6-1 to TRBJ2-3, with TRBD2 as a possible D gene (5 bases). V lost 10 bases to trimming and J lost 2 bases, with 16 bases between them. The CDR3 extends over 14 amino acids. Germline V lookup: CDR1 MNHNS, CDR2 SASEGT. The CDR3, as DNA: TGTGCCACCCGACCCCGGACTCTCACAGATACGCAGTATTTT. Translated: CATRPRTLTDTQYF.